This passage covers 14 T cell receptor beta chains from one sample sequenced in a study of beta chain features in type 1 diabetes. The study, taken as a whole, reports: In every one of the four CD4+ subsets, TCRB CDR3s were moderately but significantly shorter in Type 1 diabetes patients.

No antigens are known for them. Reverse transcribing all isolated RNA meant expressed TCRB transcripts were sequenced. Only in-frame clones appear in the TCRdb table, and some are missing; sequencing was by immunoSEQ multiplex PCR. Here the sample spans hundreds of thousands of clones, about an eighth being singletons. The sample was naive CD4+ T cells from blood. These receptors originate from a man younger than 35 with type 1 diabetes.

This clone was observed a few times. For the CDR3, the DNA is TGCGCCAGCAGTCCGGGACAGGCCATCGACGAGCAGTACTTC. Its translation: CASSPGQAIDEQYF. The chain employs TRBV5-1 and TRBJ2-7; 8 positions agree with TRBD1. CDR1 and CDR2 from the germline V gene are SGHRS and YFSETQ. The CDR3 totals 14 residues. V gave up 5 bases and J gave up 5 bases; unmatched junction bases: 9.

This clone was seen only a few times. V usage is TRBV28 and J usage is TRBJ2-2, with 9 bases that match TRBD1. Germline lookup yields CDR1 MDHEN and CDR2 SYDVKM. The CDR3 has 15 amino acids. The junction had 7 bases not matched to a gene; V was cut back by 7 bases and J by 4 bases. The DNA for the CDR3 is TGTGCCAGCACCCACAGGGGGCTGGGCACCGGGGAGCTGTTTTTT. Its translation is CASTHRGLGTGELFF.

J is TRBJ1-2 and V is TRBV7-9; D is possibly TRBD1 (6 bases). The germline V gene has CDR1 SEHNR and CDR2 FQNEAQ (reference sequence). The CDR3 covers 15 residues. The V end lost 5 bases, the J end lost 3 bases, and 16 bases lay between the germline ends. CDR3: CASSLTRDTHYGYTF. The CDR3 bases are TGTGCCAGCAGCCTCACCCGGGACACTCACTATGGCTACACCTTC.

This clone was seen more than once but under ten times. The V and J genes are TRBV30 and TRBJ1-6; D call uncertain. V gave up 4 bases and J gave up 8 bases, with 12 bases separating them. This CDR3 contains 13 residues. Germline loops: CDR1 GTSNPN, CDR2 SVGIG (reference sequence). The CDR3 DNA sequence: TGTGCCTGGAACACCCTAAATGATTCACCCCTCCACTTT. Protein: CAWNTLNDSPLHF.

In its sample, this clone was seen a few times. The chain joins TRBV25-1 to TRBJ1-3; maybe TRBD1 (6 bases). The CDR3 is 18 residues long. Germline lookup yields CDR1 MGHDK and CDR2 SYGVNS. V dropped 0 bases and J dropped 0 bases, with 15 bases sitting between them. CDR3 residues: CASSEYGAPGASGNTIYF. The CDR3, as DNA: TGTGCCAGCAGTGAATATGGCGCCCCAGGGGCCTCTGGAAACACCATATATTTT.

A few counts support this clone. The chain joins TRBV2 to TRBJ1-1; weak D call: TRBD1 (5 bases). The CDR3 is 14 amino acids. The V gene lost 5 bases and the J gene lost 4 bases, with 14 bases spanning the gap. Germline-derived CDR1 and CDR2 are SNHLY and FYNNEI. In nucleotides, the CDR3 is TGTGCCAGCAGTCTCCAGGCGGGGGGCACTGAAGCTTTCTTT. This translates into CASSLQAGGTEAFF.

In this sample, this clone turned up a few times. Different DNA sequences within this sample yield the same CDR3. The chain uses TRBV6-5 and TRBJ1-1; D possibly corresponds to TRBD1 (5 bases). This CDR3 spans 15 amino acids. Trimming stripped 0 bases from V and 0 bases from J, with 8 bases between. The germline CDR1 and CDR2 sequences are MNHEY and SVGAGI. The DNA for the CDR3 is TGTGCCAGCAGTTACTCTGCAGGGCTGAACACTGAAGCTTTCTTT. Amino acid sequence: CASSYSAGLNTEAFF.

The V gene is TRBV14, the J gene TRBJ1-6; TRBD1 might be the D (5 bases). The germline CDR1 and CDR2 sequences are SGHDN and FVKESK. The length of the CDR3 is 14 residues. Trimming shortened V by 2 bases and J by 7 bases, and 9 bases separated the two germline ends. The CDR3 bases are TGTGCCAGCAGCCAAAACAGGATGAATTCACCCCTCCACTTT. This gives the protein CASSQNRMNSPLHF.

This clone has only a few counts. The DNA of the CDR3 is TGTGCCTGGAGAGTTGGCGGCTACACCTTC. It encodes CAWRVGGYTF. The chain employs TRBV30 and TRBJ1-2; D unresolved. The CDR3 spans 10 residues. Germline-derived CDR1 and CDR2 are GTSNPN and SVGIG (reference sequence). Between the trimmed V and J ends, which lost 3 bases and 8 bases, there was a span of 7 bases.

CDR3 loop: CATSRDTGGYGYTF. CDR3 nucleotides: TGTGCCACCAGCAGAGATACAGGCGGCTATGGCTACACCTTC. J is TRBJ1-2 and V is TRBV15; TRBD1 is a possible D gene (5 bases). The CDR3 totals 14 residues. CDR1 is LNHNV and CDR2 is YYDKDF in the germline V gene (reference sequence). Deletions cut 0 bases from V and 4 bases from J, with 9 bases between. Together with reference TRBV15 and TRBJ1-2, the CDR3 gives the full variable domain: DAMVIQNPRYQVTQFGKPVTLSCSQTLNHNVMYWYQQKSSQAPKLLFHYYDKDFNNEADTPDNFQSRRPNTSFCFLDIRSPGLGDTAMYLCATSRDTGGYGYTFGSGTRLTVV.

This chain joins TRBV29-1 and TRBJ1-1; no clear D gene. CDR3 length: 13 residues. CDR1 is SQVTM, CDR2 ANQGSEA, per germline. V lost 6 bases and J lost 1, with 12 bases in between. CDR3 region: CSVMTVRNTEAFF. For the CDR3, the DNA is TGCAGCGTGATGACGGTGAGGAACACTGAAGCTTTCTTT.

The chain carries TRBV4-1 and TRBJ2-7, with D perhaps TRBD1 (6 bases). This CDR3 comprises 16 residues. V gave up 3 bases and J gave up 0 bases, with 15 bases separating them. Germline V CDR1 and CDR2: MGHRA, YSYEKL. The CDR3 nucleotides are TGCGCCAGCAGCCATGCCGGGACACAGAGCTCCTACGAGCAGTACTTC. Translated, it gives CASSHAGTQSSYEQYF.

This chain joins TRBV30 and TRBJ2-1, with D unresolved. CDR1 and CDR2 (germline): GTSNPN, SVGIG (reference sequence). The CDR3 is made up of 13 amino acids. Trimming took 4 bases from V and 0 from J, leaving 7 bases between them. This CDR3 is CAWKASSYNEQFF. CDR3 nucleotides: TGTGCCTGGAAGGCTAGCTCCTACAATGAGCAGTTCTTC.

The chain is built from TRBV4-1 and TRBJ2-7; TRBD2 might be the D (5 bases). The CDR3 contains 16 residues. CDR1 is MGHRA, CDR2 YSYEKL, per germline. Trimming left V 1 base short and J 3 bases short, with 16 bases between. As DNA, the CDR3 is TGCGCCAGCAGCCAAGGGGTGGGCGACGGGGTCTACGAGCAGTACTTC. This codes for CASSQGVGDGVYEQYF.